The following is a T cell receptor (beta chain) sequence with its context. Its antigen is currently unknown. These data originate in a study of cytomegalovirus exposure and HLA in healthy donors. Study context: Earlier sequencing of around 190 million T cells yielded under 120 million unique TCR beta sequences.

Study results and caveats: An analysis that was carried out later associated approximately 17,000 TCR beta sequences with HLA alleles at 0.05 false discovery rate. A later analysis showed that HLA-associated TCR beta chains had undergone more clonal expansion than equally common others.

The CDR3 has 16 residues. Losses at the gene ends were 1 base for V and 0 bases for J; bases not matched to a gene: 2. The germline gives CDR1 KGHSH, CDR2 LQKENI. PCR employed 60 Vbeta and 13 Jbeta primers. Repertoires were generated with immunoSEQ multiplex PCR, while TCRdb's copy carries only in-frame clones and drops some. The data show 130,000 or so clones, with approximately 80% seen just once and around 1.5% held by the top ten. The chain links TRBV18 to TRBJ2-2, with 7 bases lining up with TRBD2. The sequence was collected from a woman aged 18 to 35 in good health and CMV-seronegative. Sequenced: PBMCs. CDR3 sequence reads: CASSPQGLSNTGELFF. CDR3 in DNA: TGTGCCAGCTCACCACAGGGACTATCGAACACCGGGGAGCTGTTTTTT.